The 2 T cell receptor beta chains below were found in one sample sequenced in a study of cytomegalovirus exposure and HLA in healthy donors. This PCR relied on a set of 60 Vbeta primers and 13 Jbeta primers. The assay was immunoSEQ multiplex PCR, and TCRdb's table has in-frame clones only and misses some. The sample contains 75,000 to 100,000 clones, 65% to 85% of which appear only once. Sequencing was performed on PBMCs. Receptors originate from a woman aged 65 to 85 in good health and CMV-seropositive.

The rearrangement joins TRBV7-3 to TRBJ2-3; 12 bases are shared with TRBD2. Per germline, CDR1 SGHTA and CDR2 FQGTGA. The CDR3 is 16 amino acids. The V segment lost 2 bases and the J segment 4 bases; nucleotides outside the gene matches: 4. CDR3 region: CASSLLAGGGPDTQYF. In DNA form, the CDR3 reads TGTGCCAGCAGCTTACTAGCGGGAGGGGGTCCAGATACGCAGTATTTT.

The V gene is TRBV6-1, the J gene TRBJ2-7; no clear D gene. Per germline, CDR1 MNHNS and CDR2 SASEGT. The V end was cut by 0 bases, the J end by 3 bases, with 9 bases between. This CDR3 region has 14 residues. CDR3 region: CASSEALLSYEQYF. As DNA, the CDR3 is TGTGCCAGCAGTGAAGCGCTTCTAAGCTACGAGCAGTACTTC.